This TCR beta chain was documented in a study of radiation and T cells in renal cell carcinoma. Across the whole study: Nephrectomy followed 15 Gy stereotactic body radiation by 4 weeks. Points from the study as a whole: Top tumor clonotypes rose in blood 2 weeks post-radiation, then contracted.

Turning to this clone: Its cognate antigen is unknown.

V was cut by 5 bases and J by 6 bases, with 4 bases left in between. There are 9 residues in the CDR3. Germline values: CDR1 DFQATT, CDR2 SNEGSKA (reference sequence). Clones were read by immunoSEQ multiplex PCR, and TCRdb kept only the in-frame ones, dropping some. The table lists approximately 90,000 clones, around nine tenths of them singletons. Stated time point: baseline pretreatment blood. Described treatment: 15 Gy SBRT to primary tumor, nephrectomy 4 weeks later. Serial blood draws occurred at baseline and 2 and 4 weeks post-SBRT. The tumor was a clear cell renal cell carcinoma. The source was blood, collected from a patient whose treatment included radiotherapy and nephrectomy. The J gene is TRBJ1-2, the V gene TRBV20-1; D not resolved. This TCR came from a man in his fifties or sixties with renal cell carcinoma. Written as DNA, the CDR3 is TGCAGTGCTGGGGATGGCTACACCTTC. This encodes CSAGDGYTF.